The entry below gives a single T cell receptor (beta chain) sequence along with its context. This entry is derived from a study of blood T cell repertoires in COVID-19. As for the study in general: The United States, Italy and Spain supplied acute and convalescent COVID-19 samples. From T cells, B-cell-depleted T cells, or PBMCs came the material, which was cDNA or gDNA.

Between the trimmed V and J ends, which lost 6 bases and 10 bases, there was a span of 13 bases. CDR1 is WNHNN, CDR2 SYGVQD, per germline (reference sequence). The CDR3 has 13 residues. Authors' processing steps: Scientists estimated how many nucleated cells there were by amplifying reference gene primers. Some clones are missing from TCRdb's copy, which holds only in-frame ones; the method was immunoSEQ multiplex PCR. From that table come the V and J calls and clone size; the DNA was used to work out D and trimming. The sample has about 42,000 clones; over 75% are singletons. The sequenced sample consisted of peripheral blood. The sequence derives from a human donor in a cohort sampled during active COVID-19. V gene TRBV10-1 combines with J gene TRBJ1-6; D call uncertain. CDR3 coding DNA: TGCGCCAGCAGAAAGGACGCGGGCTCACCCCTCCACTTT. Protein product: CASRKDAGSPLHF.